This T cell receptor beta chain was sequenced during a study of T cell clonotyping in hematopoietic cell transplantation. Overall study: Recipient samples before transplant were obtained post-cytoreduction.

Broader study findings: Graft donor and pretransplant recipient Inverse Simpson Index values predicted broader posttransplant TCR diversity. No sorting was done, leaving CD4 and CD8 contributions mixed.

Stated time point: recipient sample about 28 days before transplant, after cytoreduction. CDR3 size: 12 residues. CDR1 is MDHEN, CDR2 SYDVKM, per germline. V dropped 3 bases and J dropped 5 bases, with 7 bases sitting between them. To note about this clone: What it recognizes is unknown.

Produced via immunoSEQ multiplex PCR; TCRdb's table is partial and in-frame only. The data show roughly 9,800 clones, with around 87% seen just once and under 15% held by the top ten. V and J are TRBV28 and TRBJ1-2, with D possibly being TRBD1 (6 bases). The TCR originated in a woman aged 45-65 years with chronic myeloid leukemia. Some clones in this sample may be carry-over from other donors' samples. The starting material was peripheral blood mononuclear cells, obtained before stem cell transplant. In DNA, the CDR3 is TGTGCCAGCAGTTTGCAGGGGTATGGCTACACCTTC. It specifies CASSLQGYGYTF.